This T cell receptor beta chain was recovered during a study of T-cell reconstitution after alpha-beta-depleted transplantation in children (dated by TCRdb to about 2016). The study in broad terms: The study quantitatively tracked T-cell immune reconstitution after TCRalphabeta/CD19-depleted allogeneic hematopoietic cell transplantation in children using TCR repertoire profiling. General conclusions and limits of the study: In some patients, the high TCRbeta diversity seen at day 60 was put down to recipient T cells and intrathymic progenitors that had survived conditioning. Over the following months the frequencies of hyperexpanded clones went down, and after one year T-cell counts and TCRbeta diversity were mostly credited to newly produced T cells. The apparently early alphabetaT-cell count recovery about two months after transplant was reportedly dependent on only several hundred rapidly expanded clones derived from non-depleted graft cells.

This clonotype has at least ten counts. No antigen is known for it. Base qualities were left out, and no much larger clone turns up one base away. The time point label on this specimen signifies: day 60 (about 2 months) after transplantation. What the treatment or condition label conveys for this sample: allogeneic hematopoietic cell transplantation with graft depleted of TCRalphabeta T cells and CD19 B cells. The children who served as transplant recipients had been given grafts of TCRalphabeta/CD19-depleted allogeneic hematopoietic cells. The library relied on PCR. The data were produced on an Illumina HiSeq 2500. Molecular barcoding was employed in the preparation of TCR libraries, with unique molecular identifiers being used to normalize TCRbeta repertoire quantification. TCRdb reran the public reads through fastp at Q25 and MiXCR, keeping productive beta chains. Entries are consolidated by CDR3 protein sequence, retaining the most common genes and DNA. The sample includes tens of thousands of distinct CDR3 sequences, with nearly 9.5% observed a single time. The biggest ten clones account for roughly 29% of the sample.

V is clipped by 8 bases and J by 4 bases, and the sequence between their germline boundaries is 18 bases long. Looking up the germline V gene (reference sequence) yields CDR1 MNHEY and CDR2 SMNVEV. From cysteine to phenylalanine, the CDR3 is 14 amino acids long. The DNA shown is the 42-base CDR3, in frame from base 1. The chain is encoded by TRBV27 joined to TRBJ2-7; the D region possibly corresponds to TRBD1 (6 bases align). This specimen consisted of PBMCs, mostly from graft donor cells, obtained 60 days after TCRalphabeta/CD19-depleted stem cell transplant. The sequence was obtained from a male patient aged 2-15 years who had a stem cell transplant for chronic granulomatous disease, so the T cells may come from the graft donor. The nucleotides read TGTGCCAGCGGCGCCACAGGGACCTGGTACGAGCAGTACTTC. It translates to CASGATGTWYEQYF.